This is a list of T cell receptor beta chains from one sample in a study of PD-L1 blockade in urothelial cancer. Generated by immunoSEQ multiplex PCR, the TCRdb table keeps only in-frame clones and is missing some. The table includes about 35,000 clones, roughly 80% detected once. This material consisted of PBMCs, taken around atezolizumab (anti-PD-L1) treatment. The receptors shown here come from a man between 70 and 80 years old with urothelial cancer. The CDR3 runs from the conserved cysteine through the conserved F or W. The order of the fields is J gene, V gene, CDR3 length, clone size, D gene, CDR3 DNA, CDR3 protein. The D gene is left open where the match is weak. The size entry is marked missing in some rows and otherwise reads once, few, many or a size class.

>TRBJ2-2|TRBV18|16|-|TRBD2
TGTGCCAGCTCACCATTGTCGAGCGGGGGCGCCGGGGAGCTGTTTTTT
CASSPLSSGGAGELFF
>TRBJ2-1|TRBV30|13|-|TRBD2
TGTGCCTGGAGTGTGGCGGGGGGGCGTCTGCAGTTCTTC
CAWSVAGGRLQFF
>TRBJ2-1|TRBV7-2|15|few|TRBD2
TGTGCCAGCAGCTTAGGACTAGCGGGGGGGAATGAGCAGTTCTTC
CASSLGLAGGNEQFF
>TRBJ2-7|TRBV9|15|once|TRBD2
TGTGCCAGCAGCCCCAGAATGAGCGGGAGTAGCGAGCAGTACTTC
CASSPRMSGSSEQYF
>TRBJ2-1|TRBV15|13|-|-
TGTGCCACCAGCAGAGCAGAATACAATGAGCAGTTCTTC
CATSRAEYNEQFF
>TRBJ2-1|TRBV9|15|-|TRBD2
TGTGCCAGCAGCGTAGACGGGGACTATAGAAATGAGCAGTTCTTC
CASSVDGDYRNEQFF
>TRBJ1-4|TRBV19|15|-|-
TGTGCCAGTAGTATGGGGGGGGTACATCGTGAAAAACTGTTTTTT
CASSMGGVHREKLFF
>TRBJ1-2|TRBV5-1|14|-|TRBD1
TGCGCCAGCAGCGAGGGGACAGTAAACTATGGCTACACCTTC
CASSEGTVNYGYTF
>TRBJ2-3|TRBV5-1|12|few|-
TGCGCCAGCAGCCATAAAGGGGGTACGGGGTATTTT
CASSHKGGTGYF
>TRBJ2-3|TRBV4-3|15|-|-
TGCGCCAGCAGCCAAGATTTTTTAAGCGCAGATACGCAGTATTTT
CASSQDFLSADTQYF
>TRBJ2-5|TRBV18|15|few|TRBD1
TGTGCCAGCTCACCGGACAGGGGGCAAAGGGAGACCCAGTACTTC
CASSPDRGQRETQYF
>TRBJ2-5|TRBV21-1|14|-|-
TGTGCCAGCAGCAAATGGAGGGGTCAAGAGACCCAGTACTTC
CASSKWRGQETQYF
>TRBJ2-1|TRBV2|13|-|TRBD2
TGTGCCTGTAATTGGGGGGGAAACAATGAGCAGTTCTTC
CACNWGGNNEQFF
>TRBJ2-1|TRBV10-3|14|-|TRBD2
TGTGCCATCAGTGCAGCGGGGCCCTACAATGAGCAGTTCTTC
CAISAAGPYNEQFF
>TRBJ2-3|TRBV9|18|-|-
TGTGCCAGCAGCCCCGTAGGGGGGGTCGTGGGTAGCGGAGATACGCAGTATTTT
CASSPVGGVVGSGDTQYF
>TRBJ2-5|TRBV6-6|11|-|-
TGTGCCAGCAGAGGAGTCGAGACCCAGTACTTC
CASRGVETQYF
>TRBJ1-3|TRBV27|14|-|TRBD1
TGTGCCAGCAGGAGGACAGGATCTGGAAACACCATATATTTT
CASRRTGSGNTIYF